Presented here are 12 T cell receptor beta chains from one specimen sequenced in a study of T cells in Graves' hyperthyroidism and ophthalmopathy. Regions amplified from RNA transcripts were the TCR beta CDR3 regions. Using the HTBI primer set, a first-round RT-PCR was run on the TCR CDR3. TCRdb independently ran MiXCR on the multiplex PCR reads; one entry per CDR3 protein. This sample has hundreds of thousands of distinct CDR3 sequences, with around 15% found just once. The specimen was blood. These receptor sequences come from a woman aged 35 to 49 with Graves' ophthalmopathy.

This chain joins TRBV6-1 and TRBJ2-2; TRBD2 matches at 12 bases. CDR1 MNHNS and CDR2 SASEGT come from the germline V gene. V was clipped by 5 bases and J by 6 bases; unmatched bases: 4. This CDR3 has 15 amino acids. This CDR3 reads CASSSPSGGAGELFF. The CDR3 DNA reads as TGTGCCAGCAGTTCCCCTAGCGGGGGGGCCGGGGAGCTGTTTTTT.

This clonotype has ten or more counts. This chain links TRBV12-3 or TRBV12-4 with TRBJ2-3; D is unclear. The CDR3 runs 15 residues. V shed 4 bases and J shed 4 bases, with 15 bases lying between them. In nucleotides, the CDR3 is TGTGCCAGCAGTTCTCTGCGGCAAGCCCCAGATACGCAGTATTTT. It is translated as CASSSLRQAPDTQYF.

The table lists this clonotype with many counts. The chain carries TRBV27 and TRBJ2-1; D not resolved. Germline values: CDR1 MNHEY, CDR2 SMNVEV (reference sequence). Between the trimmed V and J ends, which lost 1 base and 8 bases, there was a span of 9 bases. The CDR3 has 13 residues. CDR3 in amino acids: CASSLYPFDEQFF. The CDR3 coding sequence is TGTGCCAGCAGTTTATATCCTTTCGATGAGCAGTTCTTC.

Here the CDR3 reads CARGNGQTEAFF. CDR3 nucleotide sequence: TGTGCCAGGGGTAATGGGCAGACTGAAGCTTTCTTT. The chain carries TRBV2 and TRBJ1-1; D is unresolved. The germline V gene encodes CDR1 SNHLY and CDR2 FYNNEI. This CDR3 comprises 12 residues. Trimming took off 9 bases at V and 5 bases at J, with 13 bases between the two ends.

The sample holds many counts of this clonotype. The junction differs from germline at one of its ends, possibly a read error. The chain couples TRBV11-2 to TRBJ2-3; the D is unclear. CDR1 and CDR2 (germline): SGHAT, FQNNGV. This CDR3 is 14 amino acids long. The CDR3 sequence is CASTLQTSTDTQYF. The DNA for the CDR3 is TGTGCCAGCACCTTACAGACCAGCACAGATACGCAGTATTTT.

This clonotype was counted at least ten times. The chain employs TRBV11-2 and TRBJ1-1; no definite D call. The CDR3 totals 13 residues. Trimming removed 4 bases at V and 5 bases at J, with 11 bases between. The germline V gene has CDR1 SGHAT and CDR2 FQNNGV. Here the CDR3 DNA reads TGTGCCAGCAGCTCGGCCACCCGAACTGAAGCTTTCTTT. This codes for CASSSATRTEAFF.

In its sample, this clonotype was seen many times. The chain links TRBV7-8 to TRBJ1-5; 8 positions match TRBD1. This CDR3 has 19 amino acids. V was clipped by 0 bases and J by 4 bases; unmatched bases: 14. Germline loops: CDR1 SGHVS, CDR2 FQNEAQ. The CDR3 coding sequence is TGTGCCAGCAGCTTAGCAAATATCGGACAGGGAATTTGGAATCAGCCCCAGCATTTT. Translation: CASSLANIGQGIWNQPQHF.

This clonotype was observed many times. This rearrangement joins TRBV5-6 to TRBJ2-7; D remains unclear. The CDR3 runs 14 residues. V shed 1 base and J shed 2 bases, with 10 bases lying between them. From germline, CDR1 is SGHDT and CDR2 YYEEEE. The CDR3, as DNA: TGTGCCAGCAGCTTGAAGGGCGCTACCTACGAGCAGTACTTC. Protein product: CASSLKGATYEQYF.

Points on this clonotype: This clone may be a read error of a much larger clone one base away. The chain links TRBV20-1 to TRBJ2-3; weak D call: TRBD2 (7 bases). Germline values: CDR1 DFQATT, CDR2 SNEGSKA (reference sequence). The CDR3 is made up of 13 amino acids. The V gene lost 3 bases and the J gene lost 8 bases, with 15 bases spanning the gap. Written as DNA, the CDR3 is TGCAGTGCTAGTCCTACGAGGGGGGGTACGCAGTATTTT. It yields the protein CSASPTRGGTQYF.

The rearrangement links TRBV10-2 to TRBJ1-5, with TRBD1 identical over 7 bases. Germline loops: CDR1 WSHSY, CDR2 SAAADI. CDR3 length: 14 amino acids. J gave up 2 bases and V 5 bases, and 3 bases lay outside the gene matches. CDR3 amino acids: CASSSQGRNQPQHF. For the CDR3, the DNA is TGCGCCAGCAGTTCACAGGGGCGCAATCAGCCCCAGCATTTT.

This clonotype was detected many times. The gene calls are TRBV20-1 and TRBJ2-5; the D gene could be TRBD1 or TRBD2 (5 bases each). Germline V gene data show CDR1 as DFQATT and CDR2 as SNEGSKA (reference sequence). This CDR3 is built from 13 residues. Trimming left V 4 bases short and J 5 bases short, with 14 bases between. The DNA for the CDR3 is TGCAGTGCTACGGGACCTCTCGAGGAGACCCAGTACTTC. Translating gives CSATGPLEETQYF.

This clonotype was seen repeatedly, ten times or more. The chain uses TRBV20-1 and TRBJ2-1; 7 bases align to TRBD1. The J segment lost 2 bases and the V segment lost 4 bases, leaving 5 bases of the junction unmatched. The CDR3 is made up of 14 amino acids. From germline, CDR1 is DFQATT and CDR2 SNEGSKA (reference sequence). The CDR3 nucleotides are TGCAGTGCTAATTCACAGGGGCCCTACAATGAGCAGTTCTTC. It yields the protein CSANSQGPYNEQFF.